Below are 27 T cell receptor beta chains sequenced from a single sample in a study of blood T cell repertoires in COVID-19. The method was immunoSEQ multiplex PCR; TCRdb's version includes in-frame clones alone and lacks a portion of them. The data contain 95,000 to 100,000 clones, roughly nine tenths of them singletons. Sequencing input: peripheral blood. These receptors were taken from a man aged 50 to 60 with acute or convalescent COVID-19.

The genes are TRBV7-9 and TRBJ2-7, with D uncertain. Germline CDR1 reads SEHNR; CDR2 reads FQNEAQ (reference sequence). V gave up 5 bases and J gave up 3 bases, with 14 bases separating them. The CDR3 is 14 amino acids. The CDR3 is CASSLIPVNYEQYF. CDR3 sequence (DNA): TGTGCCAGCAGCCTCATCCCGGTTAACTACGAGCAGTACTTC.

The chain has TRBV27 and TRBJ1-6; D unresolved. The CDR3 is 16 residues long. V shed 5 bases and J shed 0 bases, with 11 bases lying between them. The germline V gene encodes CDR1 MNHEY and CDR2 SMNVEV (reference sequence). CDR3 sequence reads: CASSPRGPSYNSPLHF. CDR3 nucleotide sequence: TGTGCCAGCAGTCCCCGGGGTCCCTCCTATAATTCACCCCTCCACTTT.

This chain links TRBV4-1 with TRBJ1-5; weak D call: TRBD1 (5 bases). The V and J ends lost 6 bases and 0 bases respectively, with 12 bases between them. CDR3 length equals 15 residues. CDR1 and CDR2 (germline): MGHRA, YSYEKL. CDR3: CASRPSQASNQPQHF. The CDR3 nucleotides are TGCGCCAGCAGACCTTCACAGGCTAGCAATCAGCCCCAGCATTTT.

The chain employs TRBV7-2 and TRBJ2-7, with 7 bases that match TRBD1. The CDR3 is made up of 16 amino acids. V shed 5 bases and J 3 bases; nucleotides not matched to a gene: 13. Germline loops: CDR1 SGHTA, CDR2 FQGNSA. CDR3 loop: CASSPRDSRSFYEQYF. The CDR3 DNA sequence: TGTGCCAGCAGCCCGAGGGACAGCAGATCCTTCTACGAGCAGTACTTC.

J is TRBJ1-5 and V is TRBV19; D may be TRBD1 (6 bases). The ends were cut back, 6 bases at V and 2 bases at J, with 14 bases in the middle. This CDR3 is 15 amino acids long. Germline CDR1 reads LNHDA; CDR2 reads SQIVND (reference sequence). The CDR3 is CASRTGSRGNQPQHF. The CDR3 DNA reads TGTGCCAGTAGAACAGGGTCCCGGGGCAATCAGCCCCAGCATTTT. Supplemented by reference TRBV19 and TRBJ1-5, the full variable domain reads DGGITQSPKYLFRKEGQNVTLSCEQNLNHDAMYWYRQDPGQGLRLIYYSQIVNDFQKGDIAEGYSVSREKKESFPLTVTSAQKNPTAFYLCASRTGSRGNQPQHFGDGTRLSIL.

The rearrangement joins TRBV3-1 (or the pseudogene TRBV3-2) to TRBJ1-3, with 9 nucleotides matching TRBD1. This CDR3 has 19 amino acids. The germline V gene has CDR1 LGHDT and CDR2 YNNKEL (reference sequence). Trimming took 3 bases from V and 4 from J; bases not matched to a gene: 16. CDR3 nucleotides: TGTGCCAGCAGCCAGATCCTGGAGGGACAGGGTCGTCTCGGAAACACCATATATTTT. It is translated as CASSQILEGQGRLGNTIYF.

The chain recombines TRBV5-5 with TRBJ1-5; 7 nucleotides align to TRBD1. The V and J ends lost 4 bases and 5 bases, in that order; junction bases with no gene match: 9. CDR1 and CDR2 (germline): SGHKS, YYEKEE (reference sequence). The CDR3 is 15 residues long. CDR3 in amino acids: CASSTDRRWDQPQHF. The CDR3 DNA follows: TGTGCCAGCAGCACGGACAGGAGATGGGATCAGCCCCAGCATTTT.

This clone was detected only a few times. The CDR3 protein is CASSFDRGYYGYTF. The DNA of the CDR3 is TGTGCCAGCAGTTTCGATAGGGGGTACTATGGCTACACCTTC. This chain links TRBV7-2 with TRBJ1-2, with D perhaps matching TRBD1 (6 bases). The CDR3 runs to 14 residues. V was trimmed by 6 bases and J by 3 bases, leaving 14 bases between them. Germline V lookup: CDR1 SGHTA, CDR2 FQGNSA.

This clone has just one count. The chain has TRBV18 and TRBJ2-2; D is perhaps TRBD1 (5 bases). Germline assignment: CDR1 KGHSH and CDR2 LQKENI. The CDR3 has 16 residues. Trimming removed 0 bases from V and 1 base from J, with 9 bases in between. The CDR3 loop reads CASSPPAQGNTGELFF. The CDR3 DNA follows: TGTGCCAGCTCACCACCGGCTCAGGGGAACACCGGGGAGCTGTTTTTT.

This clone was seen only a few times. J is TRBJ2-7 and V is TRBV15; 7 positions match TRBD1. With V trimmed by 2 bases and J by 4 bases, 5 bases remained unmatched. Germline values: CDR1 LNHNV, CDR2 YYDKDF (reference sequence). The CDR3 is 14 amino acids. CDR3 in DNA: TGTGCCACCAGCAGAAACAGGGGTGCGTACGAGCAGTACTTC. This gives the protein CATSRNRGAYEQYF.

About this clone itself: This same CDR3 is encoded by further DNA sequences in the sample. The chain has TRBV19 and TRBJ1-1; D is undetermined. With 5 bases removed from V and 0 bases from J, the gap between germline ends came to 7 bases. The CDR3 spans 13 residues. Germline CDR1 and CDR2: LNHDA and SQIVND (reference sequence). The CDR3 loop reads CASSRSLNTEAFF. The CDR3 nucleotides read TGTGCCAGTAGTCGGAGCTTGAACACTGAAGCTTTCTTT.

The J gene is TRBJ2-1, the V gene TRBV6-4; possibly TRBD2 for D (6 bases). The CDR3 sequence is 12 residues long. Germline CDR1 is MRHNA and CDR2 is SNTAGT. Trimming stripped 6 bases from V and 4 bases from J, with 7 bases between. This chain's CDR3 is CASSSGYNEQFF. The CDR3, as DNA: TGTGCCAGCAGCAGCGGGTACAATGAGCAGTTCTTC.

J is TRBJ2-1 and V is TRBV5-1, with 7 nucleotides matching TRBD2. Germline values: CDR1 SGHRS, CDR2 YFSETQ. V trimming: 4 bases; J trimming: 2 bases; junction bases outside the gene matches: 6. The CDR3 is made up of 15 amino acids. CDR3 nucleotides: TGCGCCAGCAGCGGGGGACTAAAAGCCTACAATGAGCAGTTCTTC. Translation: CASSGGLKAYNEQFF.

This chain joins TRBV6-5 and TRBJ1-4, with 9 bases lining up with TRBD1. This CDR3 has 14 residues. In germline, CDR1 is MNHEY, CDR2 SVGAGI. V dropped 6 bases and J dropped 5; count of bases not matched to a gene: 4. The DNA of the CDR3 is TGTGCCAGCAGATGGACAGGGGACAATGAAAAACTGTTTTTT. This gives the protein CASRWTGDNEKLFF.

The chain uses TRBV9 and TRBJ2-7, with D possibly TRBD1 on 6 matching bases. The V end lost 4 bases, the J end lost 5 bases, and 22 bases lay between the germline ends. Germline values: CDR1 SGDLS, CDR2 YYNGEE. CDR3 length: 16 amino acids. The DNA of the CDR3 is TGTGCCAGCAGCCTTTCCTCCGGTGACAGGTACAACGAGCAGTACTTC. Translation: CASSLSSGDRYNEQYF. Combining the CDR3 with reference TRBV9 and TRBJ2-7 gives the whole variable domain DSGVTQTPKHLITATGQRVTLRCSPRSGDLSVYWYQQSLDQGLQFLIQYYNGEERAKGNILERFSAQQFPDLHSELNLSSLELGDSALYFCASSLSSGDRYNEQYFGPGTRLTVT.

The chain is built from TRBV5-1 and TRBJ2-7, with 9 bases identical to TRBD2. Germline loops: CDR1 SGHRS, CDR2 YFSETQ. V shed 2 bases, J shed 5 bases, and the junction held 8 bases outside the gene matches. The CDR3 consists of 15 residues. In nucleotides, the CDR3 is TGCGCCAGCAGCTTAGCGGGGGGTTTTTTGAACGAGCAGTACTTC. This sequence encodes CASSLAGGFLNEQYF.

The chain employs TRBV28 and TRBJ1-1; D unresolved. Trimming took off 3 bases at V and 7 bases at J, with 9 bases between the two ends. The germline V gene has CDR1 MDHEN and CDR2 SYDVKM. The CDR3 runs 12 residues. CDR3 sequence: CASSLVTSEAFF. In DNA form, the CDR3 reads TGTGCCAGCAGTTTGGTTACTAGTGAAGCTTTCTTT.

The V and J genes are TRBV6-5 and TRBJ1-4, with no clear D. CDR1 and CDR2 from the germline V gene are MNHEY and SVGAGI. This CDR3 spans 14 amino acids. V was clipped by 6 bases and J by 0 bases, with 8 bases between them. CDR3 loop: CASSNLATNEKLFF. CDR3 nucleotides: TGTGCCAGCAGCAACTTGGCAACTAATGAAAAACTGTTTTTT.

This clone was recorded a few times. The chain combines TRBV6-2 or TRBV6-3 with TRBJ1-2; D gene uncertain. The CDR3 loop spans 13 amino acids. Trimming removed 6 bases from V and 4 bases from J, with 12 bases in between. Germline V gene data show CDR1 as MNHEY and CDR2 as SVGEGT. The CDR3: CASSPDKGYGYTF. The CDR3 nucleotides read TGTGCCAGCAGCCCCGACAAAGGCTATGGCTACACCTTC.

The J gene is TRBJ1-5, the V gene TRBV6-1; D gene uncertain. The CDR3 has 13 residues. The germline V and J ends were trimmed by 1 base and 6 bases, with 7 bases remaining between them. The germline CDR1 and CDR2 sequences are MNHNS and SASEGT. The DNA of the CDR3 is TGTGCCAGCAGTGAAGGGTCGGGTCAGCCCCAGCATTTT. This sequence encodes CASSEGSGQPQHF.

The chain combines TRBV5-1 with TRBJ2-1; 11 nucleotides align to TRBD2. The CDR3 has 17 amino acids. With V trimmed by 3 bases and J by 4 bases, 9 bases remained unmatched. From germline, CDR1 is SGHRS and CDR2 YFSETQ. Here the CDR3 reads CASSYYSGGALYNEQFF. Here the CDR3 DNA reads TGCGCCAGCAGCTATTATAGCGGGGGGGCCTTATACAATGAGCAGTTCTTC.

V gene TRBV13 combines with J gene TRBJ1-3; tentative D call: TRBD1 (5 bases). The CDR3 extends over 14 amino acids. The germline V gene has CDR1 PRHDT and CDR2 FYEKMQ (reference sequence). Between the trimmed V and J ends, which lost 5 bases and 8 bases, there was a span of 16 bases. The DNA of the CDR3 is TGTGCCAGCAGCCCTCAGGGATTTCAAGACACCATATATTTT. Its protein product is CASSPQGFQDTIYF.

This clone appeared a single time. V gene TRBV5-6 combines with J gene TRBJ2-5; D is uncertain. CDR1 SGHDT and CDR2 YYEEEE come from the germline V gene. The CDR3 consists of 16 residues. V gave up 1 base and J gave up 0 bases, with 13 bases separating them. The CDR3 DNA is TGTGCCAGCAGCTTGCTGCGGCGTAAGTACCAAGAGACCCAGTACTTC. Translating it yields CASSLLRRKYQETQYF.

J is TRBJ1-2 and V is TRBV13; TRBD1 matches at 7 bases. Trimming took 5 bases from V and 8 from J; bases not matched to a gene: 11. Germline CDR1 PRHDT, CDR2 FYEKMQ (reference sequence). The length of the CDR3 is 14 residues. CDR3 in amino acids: CASSRGTVMYGYTF. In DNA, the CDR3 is TGTGCCAGCAGCCGTGGGACAGTGATGTACGGCTACACCTTC.

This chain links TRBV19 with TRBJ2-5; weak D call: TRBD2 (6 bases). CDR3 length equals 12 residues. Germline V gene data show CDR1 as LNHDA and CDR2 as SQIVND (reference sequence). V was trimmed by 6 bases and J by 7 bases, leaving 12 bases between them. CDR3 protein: CASSEGRGTQYF. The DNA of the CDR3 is TGTGCCAGTAGCGAAGGGCGGGGGACCCAGTACTTC. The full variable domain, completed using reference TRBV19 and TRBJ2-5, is DGGITQSPKYLFRKEGQNVTLSCEQNLNHDAMYWYRQDPGQGLRLIYYSQIVNDFQKGDIAEGYSVSREKKESFPLTVTSAQKNPTAFYLCASSEGRGTQYFGPGTRLLVL.

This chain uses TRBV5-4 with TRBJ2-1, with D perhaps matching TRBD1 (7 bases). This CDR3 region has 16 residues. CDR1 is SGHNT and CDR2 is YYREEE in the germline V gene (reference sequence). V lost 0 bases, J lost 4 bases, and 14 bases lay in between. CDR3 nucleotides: TGTGCCAGCAGCTTGGGGGGGGACAGCCTTTACAATGAGCAGTTCTTC. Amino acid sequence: CASSLGGDSLYNEQFF.

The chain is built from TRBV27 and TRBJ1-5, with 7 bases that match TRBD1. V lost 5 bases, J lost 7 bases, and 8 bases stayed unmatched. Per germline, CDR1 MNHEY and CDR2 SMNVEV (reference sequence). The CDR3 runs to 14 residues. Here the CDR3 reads CASSVHRGNQPQHF. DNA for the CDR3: TGTGCCAGCAGTGTCCACAGGGGTAACCAGCCCCAGCATTTT.